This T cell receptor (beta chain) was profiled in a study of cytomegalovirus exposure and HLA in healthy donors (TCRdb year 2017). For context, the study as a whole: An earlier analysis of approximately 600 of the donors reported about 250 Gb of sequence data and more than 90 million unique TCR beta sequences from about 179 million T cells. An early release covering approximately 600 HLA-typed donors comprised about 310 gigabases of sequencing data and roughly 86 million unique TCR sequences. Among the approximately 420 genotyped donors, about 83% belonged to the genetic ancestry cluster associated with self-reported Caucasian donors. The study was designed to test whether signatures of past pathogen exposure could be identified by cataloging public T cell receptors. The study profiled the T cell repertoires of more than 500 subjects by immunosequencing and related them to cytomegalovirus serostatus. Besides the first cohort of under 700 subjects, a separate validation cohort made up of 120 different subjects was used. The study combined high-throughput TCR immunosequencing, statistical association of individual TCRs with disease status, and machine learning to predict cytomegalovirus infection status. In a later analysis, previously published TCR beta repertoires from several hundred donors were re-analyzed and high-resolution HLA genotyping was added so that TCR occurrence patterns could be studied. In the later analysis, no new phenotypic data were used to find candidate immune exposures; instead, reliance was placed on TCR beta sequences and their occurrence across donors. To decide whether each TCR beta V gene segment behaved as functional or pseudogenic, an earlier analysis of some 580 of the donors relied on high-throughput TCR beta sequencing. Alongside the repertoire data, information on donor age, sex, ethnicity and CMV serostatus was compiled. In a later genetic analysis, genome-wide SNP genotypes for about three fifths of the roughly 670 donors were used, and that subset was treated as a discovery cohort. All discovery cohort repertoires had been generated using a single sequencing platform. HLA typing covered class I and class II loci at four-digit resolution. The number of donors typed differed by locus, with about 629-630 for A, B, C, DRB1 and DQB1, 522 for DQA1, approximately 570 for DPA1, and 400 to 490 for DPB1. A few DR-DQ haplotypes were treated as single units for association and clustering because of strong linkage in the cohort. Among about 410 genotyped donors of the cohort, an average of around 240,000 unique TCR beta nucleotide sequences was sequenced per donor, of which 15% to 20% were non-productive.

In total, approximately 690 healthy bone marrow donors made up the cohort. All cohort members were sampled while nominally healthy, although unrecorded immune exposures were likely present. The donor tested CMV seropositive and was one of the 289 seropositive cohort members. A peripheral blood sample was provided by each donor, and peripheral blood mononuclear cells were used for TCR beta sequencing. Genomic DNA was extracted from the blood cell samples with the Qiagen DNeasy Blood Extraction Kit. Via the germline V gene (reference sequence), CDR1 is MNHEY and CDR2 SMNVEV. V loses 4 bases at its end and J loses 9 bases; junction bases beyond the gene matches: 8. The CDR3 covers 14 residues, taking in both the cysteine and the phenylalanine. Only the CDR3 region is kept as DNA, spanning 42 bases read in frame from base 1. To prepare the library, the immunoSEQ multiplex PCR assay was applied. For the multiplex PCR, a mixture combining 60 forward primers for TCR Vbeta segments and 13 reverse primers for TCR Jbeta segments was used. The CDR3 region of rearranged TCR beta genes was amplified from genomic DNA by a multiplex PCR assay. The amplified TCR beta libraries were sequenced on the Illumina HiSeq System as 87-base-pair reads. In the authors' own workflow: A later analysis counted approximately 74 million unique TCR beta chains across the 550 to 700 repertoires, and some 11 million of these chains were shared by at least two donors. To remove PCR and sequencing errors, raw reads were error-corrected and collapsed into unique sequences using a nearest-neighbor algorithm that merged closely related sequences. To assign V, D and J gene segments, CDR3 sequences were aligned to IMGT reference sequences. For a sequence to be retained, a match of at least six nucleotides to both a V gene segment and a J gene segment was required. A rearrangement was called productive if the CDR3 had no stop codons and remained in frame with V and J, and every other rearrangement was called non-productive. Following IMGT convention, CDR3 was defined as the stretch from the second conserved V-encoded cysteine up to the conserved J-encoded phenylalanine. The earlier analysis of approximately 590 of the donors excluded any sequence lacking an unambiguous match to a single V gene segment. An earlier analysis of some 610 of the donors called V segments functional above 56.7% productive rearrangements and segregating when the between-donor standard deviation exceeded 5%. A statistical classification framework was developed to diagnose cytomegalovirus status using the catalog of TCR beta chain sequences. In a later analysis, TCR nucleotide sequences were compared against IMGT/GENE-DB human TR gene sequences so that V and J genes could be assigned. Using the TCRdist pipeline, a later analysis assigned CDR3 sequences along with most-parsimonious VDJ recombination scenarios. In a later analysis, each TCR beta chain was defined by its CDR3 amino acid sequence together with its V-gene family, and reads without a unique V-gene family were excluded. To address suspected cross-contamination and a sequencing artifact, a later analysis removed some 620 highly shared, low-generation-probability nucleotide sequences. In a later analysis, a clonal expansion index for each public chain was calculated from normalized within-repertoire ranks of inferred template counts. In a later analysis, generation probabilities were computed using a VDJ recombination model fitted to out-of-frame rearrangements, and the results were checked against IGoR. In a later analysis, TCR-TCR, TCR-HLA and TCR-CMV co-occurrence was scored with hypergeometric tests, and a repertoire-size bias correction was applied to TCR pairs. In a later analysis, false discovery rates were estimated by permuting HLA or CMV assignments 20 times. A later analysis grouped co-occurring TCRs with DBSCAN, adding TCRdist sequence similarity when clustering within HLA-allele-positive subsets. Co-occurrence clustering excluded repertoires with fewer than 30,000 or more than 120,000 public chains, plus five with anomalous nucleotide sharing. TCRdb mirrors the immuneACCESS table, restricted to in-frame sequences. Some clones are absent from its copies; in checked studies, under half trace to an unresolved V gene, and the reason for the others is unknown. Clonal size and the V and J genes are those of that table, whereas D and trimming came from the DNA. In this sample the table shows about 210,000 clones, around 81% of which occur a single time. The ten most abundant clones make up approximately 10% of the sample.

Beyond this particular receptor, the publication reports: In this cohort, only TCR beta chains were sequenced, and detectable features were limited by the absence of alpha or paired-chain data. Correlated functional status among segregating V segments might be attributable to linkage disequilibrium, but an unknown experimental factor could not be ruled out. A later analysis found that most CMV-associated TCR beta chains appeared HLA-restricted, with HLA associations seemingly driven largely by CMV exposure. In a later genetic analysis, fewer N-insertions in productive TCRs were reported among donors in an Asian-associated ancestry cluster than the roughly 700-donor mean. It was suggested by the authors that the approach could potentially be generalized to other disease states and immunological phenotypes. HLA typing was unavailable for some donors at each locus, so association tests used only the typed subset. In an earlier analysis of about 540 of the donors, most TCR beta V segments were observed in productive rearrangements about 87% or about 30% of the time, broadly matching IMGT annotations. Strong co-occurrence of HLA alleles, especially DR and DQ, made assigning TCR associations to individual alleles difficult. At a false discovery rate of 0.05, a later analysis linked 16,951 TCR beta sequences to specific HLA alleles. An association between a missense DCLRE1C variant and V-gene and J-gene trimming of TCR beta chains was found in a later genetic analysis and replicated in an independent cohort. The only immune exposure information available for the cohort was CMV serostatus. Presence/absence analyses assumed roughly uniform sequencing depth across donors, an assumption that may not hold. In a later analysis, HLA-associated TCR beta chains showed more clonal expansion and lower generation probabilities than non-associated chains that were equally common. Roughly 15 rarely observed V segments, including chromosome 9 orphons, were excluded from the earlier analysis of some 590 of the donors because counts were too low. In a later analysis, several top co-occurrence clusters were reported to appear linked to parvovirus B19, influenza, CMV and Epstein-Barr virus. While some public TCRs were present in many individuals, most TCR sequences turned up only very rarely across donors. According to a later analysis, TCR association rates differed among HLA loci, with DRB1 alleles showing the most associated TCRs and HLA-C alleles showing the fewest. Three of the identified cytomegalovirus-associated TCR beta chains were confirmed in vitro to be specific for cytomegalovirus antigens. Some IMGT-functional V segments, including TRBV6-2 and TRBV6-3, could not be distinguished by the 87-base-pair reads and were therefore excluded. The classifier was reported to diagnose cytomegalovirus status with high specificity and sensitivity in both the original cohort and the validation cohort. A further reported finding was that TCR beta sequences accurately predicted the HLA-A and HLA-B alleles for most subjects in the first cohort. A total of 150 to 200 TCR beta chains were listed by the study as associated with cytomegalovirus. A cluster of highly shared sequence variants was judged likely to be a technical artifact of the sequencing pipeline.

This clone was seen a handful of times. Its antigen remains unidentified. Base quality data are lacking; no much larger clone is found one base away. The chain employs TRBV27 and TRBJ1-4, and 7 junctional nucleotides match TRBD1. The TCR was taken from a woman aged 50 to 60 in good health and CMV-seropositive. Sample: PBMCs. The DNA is TGTGCCAGCAGTTCTCCGGGACAGCTCAAAAAACTGTTTTTT. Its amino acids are CASSSPGQLKKLFF.